This section outlines one T cell receptor (beta chain) sequence together with its context. Its cognate antigen is unknown. Germline CDR1 and CDR2: MDHEN and SYDVKM. V lost 3 bases to trimming and J lost 5 bases, with 10 bases between them. The CDR3 is 13 amino acids. The method was immunoSEQ multiplex PCR; TCRdb's version includes in-frame clones alone and lacks a portion of them. The data contain 84,000 or so clones, 85% to 90% of them singletons. This specimen belongs to a study of T cell responses to AZD1222 COVID-19 vaccine. Study conclusions and caveats: Donors skewed white British and female; clonal diversity was possibly underestimated.

The sequences come from peripheral blood, collected on day 0 of AZD1222 vaccination. This chain joins TRBV28 and TRBJ2-5, with D uncertain. The receptor was derived from an adult in good health. CDR3 bases: TGTGCCAGCAGTTTCCGTGTTTCGGAGACCCAGTACTTC. As protein: CASSFRVSETQYF.